The 9 T cell receptor beta chains below were found in one sample sequenced in a study of shared clonotypes between healthy human individuals. The repertoire was sequenced with immunoSEQ multiplex PCR; TCRdb's copy has only in-frame clones and lacks some. The repertoire holds about 680,000 clones, roughly 94% seen once, with about 24% in the top ten. Positively selected for CCR7, the CD45RO-negative cells used as naive CD8 cells excluded terminally differentiated effector memory CD45RA+ cells. The material sequenced was naive CD8+ T cells sorted from blood. These receptors came from a man aged 25-45 years in good health.

The rearrangement joins TRBV7-9 to TRBJ2-1; 8 positions agree with TRBD2. Germline V gene sequence: CDR1 SEHNR, CDR2 FQNEAQ (reference sequence). Germline trimming cut 5 bases from V and 4 bases from J; bases unmatched to any gene: 7. The length of the CDR3 is 15 residues. The CDR3 loop is CASSRPSGSYNEQFF. In DNA, the CDR3 is TGTGCCAGCAGCCGCCCCAGCGGGAGTTACAATGAGCAGTTCTTC. Based on the CDR3 plus reference TRBV7-9 and TRBJ2-1, the full variable domain is DTGVSQNPRHKITKRGQNVTFRCDPISEHNRLYWYRQTLGQGPEFLTYFQNEAQLEKSRLLSDRFSAERPKGSFSTLEIQRTEQGDSAMYLCASSRPSGSYNEQFFGPGTRLTVL.

The rearrangement uses TRBV28 and TRBJ2-7; a possible D gene is TRBD1 (6 bases). V lost 10 bases to trimming and J lost 2 bases, with 27 bases between them. The CDR3 sequence is 17 residues long. From germline, CDR1 is MDHEN and CDR2 SYDVKM. The CDR3 nucleotides read TGTGCCACCTACTCCCTACCCCAGGACAGCCGTACCTACGAGCAGTACTTC. It is translated as CATYSLPQDSRTYEQYF.

V is TRBV7-9 and J is TRBJ1-1, with a weak D call TRBD1 (5 bases). V was trimmed by 6 bases and J by 6 bases, leaving 20 bases between them. Germline CDR1 is SEHNR and CDR2 is FQNEAQ (reference sequence). The CDR3 runs 15 residues. This CDR3 reads CASRYDRKSRAEAFF. In nucleotides, the CDR3 is TGTGCCAGCAGATATGACAGAAAAAGCAGGGCTGAAGCTTTCTTT.

This CDR3 is CASSPGGGGTFGYF. CDR3 sequence (DNA): TGTGCCAGCAGTCCCGGTGGAGGGGGAACTTTTGGGTATTTT. The rearrangement links TRBV27 to TRBJ2-3; possibly TRBD1 or TRBD2 for D (6 bases each). Germline loops: CDR1 MNHEY, CDR2 SMNVEV (reference sequence). The V end lost 5 bases, the J end lost 14 bases, and 23 bases lay between the germline ends. The length of the CDR3 is 14 residues.

The chain recombines TRBV28 with TRBJ1-5; no reliable D call. V shed 1 base and J shed 6 bases, with 10 bases lying between them. This CDR3 is built from 14 residues. Germline loops: CDR1 MDHEN, CDR2 SYDVKM. CDR3 sequence: CASSLFLEGQPQHF. DNA of the CDR3: TGTGCCAGCAGTTTATTTCTAGAAGGTCAGCCCCAGCATTTT.

This clone appeared a few times. The genes are TRBV5-4 and TRBJ2-7; TRBD1 is a possible D gene (5 bases). Germline CDR1 and CDR2: SGHNT and YYREEE (reference sequence). The CDR3 runs to 13 residues. Trimming took off 4 bases at V and 2 bases at J, with 10 bases between the two ends. The CDR3 coding sequence is TGTGCCAGCAGCCATACAGGAACCTACGAGCAGTACTTC. Translation: CASSHTGTYEQYF.

V usage is TRBV6-5 and J usage is TRBJ2-2; possible D gene TRBD1, 6 bases. This CDR3 comprises 15 residues. Trimming took off 3 bases at V and 6 bases at J, with 14 bases between the two ends. Germline CDR1 reads MNHEY; CDR2 reads SVGAGI. This chain's CDR3 is CASSYEYGGAGELFF. The CDR3, as DNA: TGTGCCAGCAGTTATGAATATGGGGGCGCCGGGGAGCTGTTTTTT.

The V call is TRBV7-9, the J call TRBJ2-7, with no clear D. Trimming removed 1 base at V and 3 bases at J, with 10 bases between. The CDR3 runs to 14 residues. Germline V gene data show CDR1 as SEHNR and CDR2 as FQNEAQ (reference sequence). CDR3 region: CASSLVSTDYEQYF. CDR3 bases: TGTGCCAGCAGCTTAGTGTCCACGGACTACGAGCAGTACTTC.

Turning to this clone: Other DNA sequences in the same sample also yield this CDR3. This chain uses TRBV7-8 with TRBJ1-5, with unresolved D. CDR1 and CDR2 (germline): SGHVS, FQNEAQ. The CDR3 runs to 15 residues. Trimming removed 3 bases at V and 0 bases at J, with 9 bases between. The DNA of the CDR3 is TGTGCCAGCAGCTTGGAAGGGTATAGCAATCAGCCCCAGCATTTT. It is translated as CASSLEGYSNQPQHF.